This T cell receptor beta chain was sequenced in a study of T cells in localized non-small cell lung cancer. Study-level results: There were a median 57 of the top 100 tumor clones appearing in adjacent lung. Of the tissues analyzed, uninvolved adjacent lung showed maximal T cell clonality, greater than tumor. Tumor samples were not multi-region, leaving intratumor heterogeneity unexcluded.

This clone was counted a few times. Its antigen is as yet unknown. Profiled with immunoSEQ multiplex PCR; TCRdb holds only in-frame clones, not every one. The table lists about 30,000 clones, 88% of them singletons. The sequence derives from a female donor over 55 with stage III squamous cell lung carcinoma. This sample comprised peripheral blood, obtained before any cancer treatment.

CDR3 region: CASSLNGGNTEAFF. CDR3 bases: TGTGCCAGCAGCTTAAACGGGGGGAACACTGAAGCTTTCTTT. This chain connects TRBV11-3 to TRBJ1-1, with D tentatively TRBD1 (5 bases). There are 14 residues in the CDR3. Trimming stripped 2 bases from V and 1 base from J, with 8 bases between. Germline CDR1 is SGHNT and CDR2 is YENEEA.